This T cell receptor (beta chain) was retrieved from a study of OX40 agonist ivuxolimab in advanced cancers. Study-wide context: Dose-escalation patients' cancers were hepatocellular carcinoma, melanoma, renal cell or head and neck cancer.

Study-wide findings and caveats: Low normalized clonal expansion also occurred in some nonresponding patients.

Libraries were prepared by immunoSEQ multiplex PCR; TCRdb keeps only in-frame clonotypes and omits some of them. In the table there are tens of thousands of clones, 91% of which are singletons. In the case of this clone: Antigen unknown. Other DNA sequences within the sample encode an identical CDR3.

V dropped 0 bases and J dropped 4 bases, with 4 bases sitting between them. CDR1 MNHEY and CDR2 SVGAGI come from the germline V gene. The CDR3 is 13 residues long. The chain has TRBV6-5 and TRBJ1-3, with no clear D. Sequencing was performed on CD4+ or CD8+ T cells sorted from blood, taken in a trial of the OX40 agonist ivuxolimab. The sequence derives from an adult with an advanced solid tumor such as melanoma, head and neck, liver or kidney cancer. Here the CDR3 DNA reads TGTGCCAGCAGTTACTCTGAGGGAAACACCATATATTTT. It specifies CASSYSEGNTIYF.